This TCR beta chain was sequenced during a study of OX40 agonist ivuxolimab in advanced cancers. Study background: Past anti-PD-1, anti-PD-L1 or anti-CTLA-4 therapy was accepted, and 40% to 50% had received some.

Some clones are missing from TCRdb's copy, which holds only in-frame ones; the method was immunoSEQ multiplex PCR. This sample carries some 19,000 clones, approximately 71% of them seen once, and the ten largest clones take 9.5% to 15%. The CDR3 is 10 amino acids. Germline CDR1 and CDR2: WSHSY and SAAADI. The ends were cut back, 3 bases at V and 14 bases at J, with 8 bases in the middle. Notes on the study in general: Blood T cells, both CD4+ and CD8+, expanded clonally by week 6 at 0.1 to 3.0 mg/kg.

This clone was picked up one time. The antigen is undetermined. The specimen was CD4+ or CD8+ T cells sorted from blood, collected in a trial of the OX40 agonist ivuxolimab. This sequence joins TRBV10-2 and TRBJ2-1, with no clear D. This receptor was identified in an adult with an advanced solid tumor such as melanoma, head and neck, liver or kidney cancer. CDR3: CASSDGLKFF. The CDR3 nucleotides are TGCGCCAGCAGTGATGGCCTAAAGTTCTTC.